This T cell receptor beta chain was obtained from a study of blood T cell repertoires in COVID-19 (TCRdb year 2020). About the study as a whole: The collaborator samples originated in the United States, Italy and Spain and spanned the acute and convalescent phases of COVID-19. The prospective study material was composed of cDNA or gDNA derived from T cells, B-cell-depleted T cells, or PBMCs. Subjects who had been exposed to COVID-19, were actively infected with it, or had recovered from it provided the deeply sampled blood TCRbeta repertoires that made up the dataset. The repertoires were released in a freely available public database meant as a resource for research on the immune response to SARS-CoV-2. The samples were drawn from the first 160 participants of the ongoing ImmuneRACE study and from 1,254 subjects provided by 6 global collaborators. A de-identified subject ID, COVID-19 status, age in years and sex were almost always included in the sample metadata. Where HLA class I and class II types were available, the types were taken from metadata supplied by the sample provider, not from assay-based typing. Study-wide conclusions, independent of this receptor: The quantity of clinical and demographic metadata differed by source and by participant and was supplied without curation.

Samples from volunteer blood donors who had recovered from COVID-19 were contributed by a second Seattle source. Each collaborating institution followed its own protocols to collect whole blood in K2EDTA tubes. For TCRbeta analysis, collaborator samples were shipped as frozen whole blood, as isolated PBMCs, or as DNA extracted from either sample type. TCRbeta CDR3 regions were amplified from genomic DNA using the immunoSEQ Assay, a bias-controlled multiplex PCR. The published analysis was carried out like this. The number of nucleated cells in each sample was estimated from the amplification of reference gene primers within the assay. To quantify the absolute abundance of each unique TCRbeta CDR3 rearrangement, sequence reads were collapsed and filtered. Productive Simpson clonality was computed per sample as the square root of Simpson's diversity index over productive rearrangements. As stored in TCRdb, this immuneACCESS dataset retains in-frame rearrangements with V and J assigned. A fraction of the clones does not appear; measured against another copy, unresolved V genes explain less than half of the discrepancy, and the remainder lacks a known reason. V, J and clone size derive from that table, while D and trimming were established from the DNA sequence. The sample profile shows some 260,000 clones; roughly 90% of them were found once. Clones ranked in the top ten supply 2.1% of the sample.

Concerning this clone itself: Its antigen is still unknown. One end of the junction fails to match germline, which may point to a read error.

This TCR was sampled from a woman aged 40 to 49 who had recovered from COVID-19. Sample: peripheral blood.

The nucleotides read TGCGCCAGCAGCCGCGGACAGGAATCGTTTGGCTTC. Translated, this is CASSRGQESFGF. In this chain, TRBV4-3 is recombined with TRBJ1-2; 7 bases in between match TRBD1. The CDR1 and CDR2 encoded by the germline V gene are LGHNA and YSLEER. From the cysteine through the phenylalanine, the CDR3 covers 12 amino acids. The sequence is cut down to CDR3 DNA, 36 bases in frame from base 1.